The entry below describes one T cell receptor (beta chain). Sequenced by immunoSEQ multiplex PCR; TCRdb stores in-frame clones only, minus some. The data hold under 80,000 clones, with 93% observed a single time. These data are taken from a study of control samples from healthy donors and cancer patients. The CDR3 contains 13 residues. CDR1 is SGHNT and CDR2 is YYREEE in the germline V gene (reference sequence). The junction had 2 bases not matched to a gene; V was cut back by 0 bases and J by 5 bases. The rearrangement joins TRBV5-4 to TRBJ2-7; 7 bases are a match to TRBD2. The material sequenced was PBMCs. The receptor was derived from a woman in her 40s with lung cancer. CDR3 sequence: CASSLAGLDEQYF. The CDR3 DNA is TGTGCCAGCAGCTTGGCCGGACTAGACGAGCAGTACTTC.